These T cell receptor beta chains were read from a single sample in a study of OX40 agonist ivuxolimab in advanced cancers. TCRdb's copy holds only in-frame clones and misses some; the assay was immunoSEQ multiplex PCR. Of about 73,000 clones listed, around 88% are singletons. The sequencing here drew on CD4+ or CD8+ T cells sorted from blood, taken in a trial of the OX40 agonist ivuxolimab. Source of these receptors: an adult with an advanced solid tumor such as melanoma, head and neck, liver or kidney cancer. Each CDR3 is given with its conserved first and last residue.

v_call,cdr3_length,cdr3_aa
TRBV7-2,13,CASSPQGAAEAFF
TRBV9,16,CASSVDGSLMTGELFF
TRBV19,13,CASRRGLETEAFF
TRBV2,12,CASTLGLWGYTF
TRBV5-1,17,CASSRDSGQGLGDTQYF
TRBV11-3,17,CASSPFPGLAGDYEQFF
TRBV30,12,CAWAQGAYGYTF
TRBV19,15,CASSIPSGIKDEQFF
TRBV28,14,CASSLTGQSYEQYF
TRBV10-2,15,CASSEIRGTVQPQHF
TRBV10-1,17,CASSDLQGAKGHTEAFF
TRBV7-8,18,CASSLRLGGDTASYEQYF
TRBV5-6,15,CASSFSGRDTDTQYF
TRBV28,11,CASSTLGGIYF
TRBV5-1,15,CASSARTGVRYEQYF
TRBV7-2,16,CASSRQTGITNYGYTF
TRBV18,15,CASSPRGGSTGELFF
TRBV5-5,12,CASSLARDLEYF
TRBV5-1,14,CASSLDRGSTEAFF
TRBV2,14,CASLREGTYNEQFF
TRBV6-5,13,CASRGVAGQPQHF
TRBV7-8,15,CASSDEGRAVSPLHF
TRBV25-1,13,CASSTPGRGEQYF
TRBV30,15,CAWSVFRGIYNEQFF
TRBV6-5,14,CASKKTGKDEKLFF
TRBV4-1,17,CASSQDRWGNSNQPQHF
TRBV7-6,14,CASSLAGRVDTQYF
TRBV20-1,11,CSAAQNTEAFF
TRBV19,15,CASGRPSGRNGEQFF
TRBV5-1,14,CASSLVWEMDEQFF
TRBV5-1,16,CASSPTGREVGNEQFF
TRBV7-8,17,CASSPPLRERGADTQYF
TRBV28,14,CASSSSGTGGGYTF
TRBV11-2,15,CASSLGTLNYLAQYF
TRBV28,21,CASSFPMGYRGSPSSNQPQHF
TRBV19,13,CASIPADSYGYTF
TRBV28,14,CASSFPGGYEKLFF
TRBV2,12,CASSERPHEQYF
TRBV18,16,CASSPTVGTDTDTQYF
TRBV28,15,CASSLSLWRDETQYF
TRBV5-1,18,CASSLLGTSGRRTDTQYF
TRBV12-5,16,CASGLTRDSFYNEQFF
TRBV11-3,19,CASSFSPTRGPAVGTEAFF
TRBV6-5,13,CASRRDTNEKLFF
TRBV30,17,CAWRGGRGRGNIYGYTF
TRBV5-8,16,CASSFKRSTIQETQYF
TRBV27,15,CASAQDSWSNQPQHF
TRBV5-4,13,CASSLETGGGYTF
TRBV10-2,14,CASSESRTVNIQYF
TRBV9,13,CASSVVIRGEQFF
TRBV11-2,15,CASSHRDRNTGELFF
TRBV6-6,15,CASSPPGLSNNEQFF
TRBV7-9,14,CASSSFDRTYEQYF
TRBV11-3,15,CASSPSGSRADTQYF
TRBV2,14,CASSERTSTDTQYF
TRBV14,15,CASSGRRGARYEQYF
TRBV18,16,CASSPRQGNSNQPQHF
TRBV7-2,15,CASSLVNQMRETQYF
TRBV7-2,13,CASSPGGGYEQYF